These 28 T cell receptor beta chains were all obtained from the same sample, sequenced in a study of spatial heterogeneity in lung cancer. As for time point: blood at routine non-recurrence follow-up after resection. No cell sorting; template was whole RNA from tumor, lung tissue or PBMC. TCRdb re-called the 5' RACE reads with MiXCR, one entry per CDR3 protein. The sample gives tens of thousands of distinct CDR3 sequences, roughly 7% of which show up once; less than 45% is in the top ten. Sequenced here: PBMCs, sampled at follow-up. The receptors stem from a female donor with early-stage non-small cell lung cancer.

This clonotype was detected only once. The genes are TRBV6-2 or TRBV6-3 and TRBJ2-7; D is unclear. The CDR3 is 12 residues long. Deletions cut 6 bases from V and 5 bases from J, with 11 bases between. CDR1 is MNHEY, CDR2 SVGEGT, per germline. Here the CDR3 DNA reads TGTGCCAGCAGCCTTGGACCCAACGAGCAGTACTTC. It specifies CASSLGPNEQYF.

This clonotype was observed a handful of times. V is TRBV5-1 and J is TRBJ2-3; TRBD2 matches at 11 bases. Germline CDR1 reads SGHRS; CDR2 reads YFSETQ. Trimming removed 5 bases from V and 1 base from J; junction bases left unmatched: 3. The CDR3 runs 15 residues. The CDR3 region has the DNA TGCGCCAGCAGACTGACTAGCGGGGGCACAGATACGCAGTATTTT. Translated, it gives CASRLTSGGTDTQYF.

This clonotype was counted a few times. The chain joins TRBV7-8 to TRBJ1-1, with D possibly matching TRBD1 (6 bases). The CDR3 sequence is 15 residues long. Germline values: CDR1 SGHVS, CDR2 FQNEAQ. Trimming left V 0 bases short and J 4 bases short, with 12 bases between. The CDR3 sequence: CASSLALGGLTEAFF. The CDR3 DNA is TGTGCCAGCAGCTTAGCGTTGGGGGGGCTCACTGAAGCTTTCTTT.

Turning to this clonotype: A much larger clone lies one base from this, so it may be a read error. The chain combines TRBV5-1 with TRBJ2-2; 13 nucleotides align to TRBD2. The CDR3 is made up of 18 amino acids. Germline V lookup: CDR1 SGHRS, CDR2 YFSETQ. The CDR3: CVSSLYGTSGANTGELFF. CDR3 sequence (DNA): TGCGTCAGCAGCTTGTATGGGACTAGCGGGGCGAACACCGGGGAGCTGTTTTTT.

This chain connects TRBV7-2 to TRBJ1-5; D ambiguous. V was shortened by 2 bases and J by 0 bases, with 5 bases between the two germline ends. This CDR3 has 14 amino acids. In germline, CDR1 is SGHTA, CDR2 FQGNSA. CDR3 DNA: TGTGCCAGCAGCTTAAGTTATAGCAATCAGCCCCAGCATTTT. Amino acids: CASSLSYSNQPQHF.

This clonotype was counted at least ten times. The rearrangement uses TRBV6-5 and TRBJ1-5; 9 bases align to TRBD1. The CDR3 length is 16 residues. With 5 bases clipped from V and 5 bases from J, the junction kept 10 bases outside the gene matches. In germline, CDR1 is MNHEY, CDR2 SVGAGI. The CDR3 protein is CASSRTGVLSDQPQHF. CDR3 nucleotides: TGTGCCAGCAGTCGGACAGGGGTCTTGTCCGATCAGCCCCAGCATTTT.

This clonotype was detected a few times. A read error may produce the germline difference seen at one junction end. The V gene is TRBV28, the J gene TRBJ2-1; D may match TRBD1 or TRBD2 (5 bases each). The CDR3 spans 14 residues. CDR1 is MDHEN, CDR2 SYDVKM, per germline. In DNA form, the CDR3 reads TGTGCCAGCAGTTTAGGGACGTCCTCCAATGAGCAGTTCTTC. Translated, it gives CASSLGTSSNEQFF. The complete variable domain, with remaining parts taken from reference TRBV28 and TRBJ2-1, reads DVKVTQSSRYLVKRTGEKVFLECVQDMDHENMFWYRQDPGLGLRLIYFSYDVKMKEKGDIPEGYSVSREKKERFSLILESASTNQTSMYLCASSLGTSSNEQFFGPGTRLTVL.

This clonotype has a count of ten or more. The V and J genes are TRBV2 and TRBJ2-7, with D possibly called TRBD1 or TRBD2 (5 bases each). This CDR3 spans 13 amino acids. Germline loops: CDR1 SNHLY, CDR2 FYNNEI. The V end lost 9 bases, the J end lost 0 bases, and 12 bases lay between the germline ends. DNA of the CDR3: TGTGCCAGTGTAGAAGGGACCTCCTACGAGCAGTACTTC. Translated, it gives CASVEGTSYEQYF.

This clonotype was counted between two and nine times. The chain employs TRBV20-1 and TRBJ2-7; D may be TRBD1 (6 bases). Germline-derived CDR1 and CDR2 are DFQATT and SNEGSKA (reference sequence). This CDR3 is 11 amino acids long. V lost 6 bases and J 6 bases, leaving 12 bases between the germline ends. CDR3 in DNA: TGCAGTGCGGCAGACAGGCGCGAGCAGTACTTC. Translated: CSAADRREQYF.

This clonotype was seen repeatedly, ten times or more. The chain joins TRBV6-1 to TRBJ1-6; maybe TRBD1 (5 bases). The CDR3 contains 16 residues. Germline CDR1 MNHNS, CDR2 SASEGT. V shed 7 bases and J shed 1 base, with 14 bases lying between them. CDR3 coding DNA: TGTGCCAGCACCCCCCCGGGGGTATCCTATAATTCACCCCTCCACTTT. Translation gives CASTPPGVSYNSPLHF.

In its sample, this clonotype was seen many times. The rearrangement links TRBV9 to TRBJ2-5; 8 nucleotides align to TRBD2. In germline, CDR1 is SGDLS, CDR2 YYNGEE. The CDR3 totals 17 residues. V shed 4 bases, J shed 4 bases, and the junction held 15 bases outside the gene matches. In nucleotides, the CDR3 is TGTGCCAGCAGCCTACGTCGCGGGGGGCCGTTAGGAGAGACCCAGTACTTC. Amino acids: CASSLRRGGPLGETQYF.

Many counts were recorded for this clonotype. The V gene is TRBV6-2 or TRBV6-3, the J gene TRBJ1-1; D is ambiguous. Germline V gene data show CDR1 as MNHEY and CDR2 as SVGEGT. V was shortened by 8 bases and J by 3 bases, with 16 bases between the two germline ends. This CDR3 is built from 14 residues. For the CDR3, the DNA is TGTGCCAGCCTTAAGGAGGGTAGGGACACTGAAGCTTTCTTT. It encodes CASLKEGRDTEAFF.

The table lists this clonotype with a few counts. The chain couples TRBV7-2 to TRBJ1-1; 9 bases agree with TRBD1. The germline CDR1 and CDR2 sequences are SGHTA and FQGNSA. Trimming cost V 3 bases and J 1 base; bases outside gene matches: 3. This CDR3 is 15 amino acids long. Here the CDR3 reads CASSFRQGGNTEAFF. For the CDR3, the DNA is TGTGCCAGCAGCTTCCGACAGGGGGGGAACACTGAAGCTTTCTTT.

The chain is built from TRBV7-2 and TRBJ2-4, with a tentative D call TRBD2 (6 bases). V was trimmed by 0 bases and J by 3 bases, leaving 21 bases between them. Germline V gene sequence: CDR1 SGHTA, CDR2 FQGNSA. CDR3 length: 19 residues. The CDR3, as DNA: TGTGCCAGCAGCTTAGCTGGGTACGAGGGAGCGGGCCACAAAAACATTCAGTACTTC. Its translation: CASSLAGYEGAGHKNIQYF.

This clonotype was recorded at least ten times. The CDR3 DNA is TGTGCCAGCAGCCCTCCCGGAATCAGGGCACGGGGAGAGACCCAGTACTTC. Translated, it gives CASSPPGIRARGETQYF. The V gene is TRBV7-2, the J gene TRBJ2-5; either TRBD1 or TRBD2 may supply D (5 bases each). Trimming removed 5 bases at V and 4 bases at J, with 23 bases between. The CDR3 spans 17 residues. Germline assignment: CDR1 SGHTA and CDR2 FQGNSA.

This clonotype was observed a handful of times. V is TRBV4-3 and J is TRBJ2-2; 8 bases are a match to TRBD2. The V and J ends lost 0 bases and 3 bases, in that order; junction bases with no gene match: 6. The CDR3 has 17 residues. Germline-derived CDR1 and CDR2 are LGHNA and YSLEER. CDR3: CASSQERGGRDTGELFF. The DNA of the CDR3 is TGCGCCAGCAGCCAAGAACGGGGGGGCCGGGACACCGGGGAGCTGTTTTTT.

This clonotype was counted between two and nine times. The V call is TRBV7-9, the J call TRBJ1-1; 10 positions agree with TRBD1. Germline lookup yields CDR1 SEHNR and CDR2 FQNEAQ (reference sequence). The V and J ends lost 5 bases and 11 bases, in that order; junction bases with no gene match: 11. This CDR3 contains 14 residues. Here the CDR3 DNA reads TGTGCCAGCAGCGGCCCGGGACAGGGGCCGTGGGCTTTCTTT. This encodes CASSGPGQGPWAFF.

The chain links TRBV4-3 to TRBJ1-1; 7 nucleotides align to TRBD1. The CDR3 has 15 amino acids. Per the germline V gene, CDR1 is LGHNA and CDR2 is YSLEER. The V gene end was trimmed by 4 bases and the J gene end by 8 bases; junction bases not matched to a gene: 13. The CDR3 loop reads CASSRRGQQVSEAFF. The CDR3 DNA is TGCGCCAGCAGCCGAAGGGGGCAACAGGTCTCCGAAGCTTTCTTT.

This clonotype was observed a few times. The rearrangement uses TRBV12-3 or TRBV12-4 and TRBJ1-6; 7 bases line up with TRBD1. Unmatched junction bases numbered 5, after V lost 3 bases and J lost 9 bases. CDR3 size: 14 residues. As DNA, the CDR3 is TGTGCCAGCAGTTTCAGACAGGGAAGTTCACCCCTCCACTTT. Its translation: CASSFRQGSSPLHF.

The V gene is TRBV20-1, the J gene TRBJ1-1, with 7 bases matching TRBD1. The CDR3 sequence is 13 residues long. Trimming at V came to 6 bases and at J to 0 bases, leaving 4 bases not matched to a gene. Germline V gene sequence: CDR1 DFQATT, CDR2 SNEGSKA (reference sequence). The chain's CDR3 is CSAEGQVNTEAFF. The CDR3 DNA is TGCAGTGCCGAAGGACAGGTGAACACTGAAGCTTTCTTT.

This clonotype has at least ten counts. This chain links TRBV4-1 with TRBJ1-2, with 10 bases matching TRBD1. V lost 3 bases, J lost 8 bases, and 9 bases stayed unmatched. This CDR3 region has 15 residues. Germline V gene sequence: CDR1 MGHRA, CDR2 YSYEKL. In nucleotides, the CDR3 is TGCGCCAGCAGCCAGCCGGGACAGGGGATTTTGGGCTACACCTTC. It yields the protein CASSQPGQGILGYTF.

There are many counts of this clonotype. The chain is built from TRBV7-9 and TRBJ2-3; D ambiguous. With 1 base removed from V and 0 bases from J, the gap between germline ends came to 2 bases. CDR1 is SEHNR and CDR2 is FQNEAQ in the germline V gene (reference sequence). The CDR3 loop spans 13 amino acids. The CDR3 protein is CASSLESTDTQYF. The CDR3 bases are TGTGCCAGCAGCTTAGAAAGCACAGATACGCAGTATTTT.

The J gene is TRBJ2-3, the V gene TRBV28; 9 positions agree with TRBD2. CDR1 MDHEN and CDR2 SYDVKM come from the germline V gene. This CDR3 is built from 17 residues. The V segment lost 2 bases and the J segment 3 bases; nucleotides outside the gene matches: 9. The DNA of the CDR3 is TGTGCCAGCAGTTTAGCGGCGTCTAGCGGGAAGACAGATACGCAGTATTTT. It encodes CASSLAASSGKTDTQYF.

In its sample, this clonotype was seen a few times. Germline is not matched at one junction end, which may reflect a read error. The V call is TRBV6-5, the J call TRBJ2-2; 7 nucleotides line up with TRBD2. Germline CDR1 MNHEY, CDR2 SVGAGI. This CDR3 region has 14 residues. CDR3 loop: CATSRDYNTGELFF. The CDR3, as DNA: TGTGCCACCAGTAGGGACTACAACACCGGGGAGCTGTTTTTT.

This clonotype was observed a handful of times. V gene TRBV13 combines with J gene TRBJ2-1, with 10 bases that match TRBD2. The CDR3 contains 15 residues. Losses at the gene ends were 2 bases for V and 6 bases for J; bases not matched to a gene: 4. Germline V gene sequence: CDR1 PRHDT, CDR2 FYEKMQ (reference sequence). CDR3 residues: CASSLLGLASNEQFF. In DNA, the CDR3 is TGTGCCAGCAGCTTATTGGGACTAGCGTCCAATGAGCAGTTCTTC.

This clonotype was recorded a few times. The gene calls are TRBV7-8 and TRBJ2-1; D remains unclear. Trimming removed 5 bases at V and 0 bases at J, with 11 bases between. The CDR3 extends over 15 amino acids. The germline V gene has CDR1 SGHVS and CDR2 FQNEAQ. Here the CDR3 reads CASSPTPSSYNEQFF. CDR3 DNA: TGTGCCAGCAGCCCAACTCCGAGCTCCTACAATGAGCAGTTCTTC.

This clonotype appeared a few times. The chain links TRBV18 to TRBJ1-4; TRBD1 aligns across 9 bases. This CDR3 region has 15 residues. J gave up 7 bases and V 3 bases, and 6 bases lay outside the gene matches. The germline V gene has CDR1 KGHSH and CDR2 LQKENI. Here the CDR3 DNA reads TGTGCCAGCTCACCGGGACAGGGAATTAGTGAAAAACTGTTTTTT. Protein: CASSPGQGISEKLFF.

The chain recombines TRBV2 with TRBJ1-1; D is possibly TRBD1 (5 bases). Germline-derived CDR1 and CDR2 are SNHLY and FYNNEI. This CDR3 comprises 11 residues. V lost 6 bases, J lost 10 bases, and 12 bases lay in between. This CDR3 is CASSPDSGAFF. The CDR3 nucleotides are TGTGCCAGCAGCCCCGACAGTGGAGCTTTCTTT.